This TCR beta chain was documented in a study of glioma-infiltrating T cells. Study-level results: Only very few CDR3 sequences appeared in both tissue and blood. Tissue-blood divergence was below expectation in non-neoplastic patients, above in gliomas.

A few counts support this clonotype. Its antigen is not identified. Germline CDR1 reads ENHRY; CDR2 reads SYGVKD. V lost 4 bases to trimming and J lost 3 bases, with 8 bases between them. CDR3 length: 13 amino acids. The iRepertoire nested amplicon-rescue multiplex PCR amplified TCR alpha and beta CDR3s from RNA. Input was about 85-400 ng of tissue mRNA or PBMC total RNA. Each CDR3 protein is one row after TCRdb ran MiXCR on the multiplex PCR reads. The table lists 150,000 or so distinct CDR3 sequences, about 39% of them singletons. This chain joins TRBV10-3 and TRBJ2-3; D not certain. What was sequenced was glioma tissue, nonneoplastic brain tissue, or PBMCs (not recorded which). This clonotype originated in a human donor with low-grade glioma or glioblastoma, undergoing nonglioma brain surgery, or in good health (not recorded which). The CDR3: CAISVTGTDTQYF. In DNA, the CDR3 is TGTGCCATCAGTGTGACGGGTACAGATACGCAGTATTTT.